These 26 T cell receptor beta chains originate from one sample sequenced in a study of T cells in Graves' hyperthyroidism and ophthalmopathy. RNA transcripts yielded amplified TCR beta CDR3 regions. The HTBI primer set drove a first-round RT-PCR of the TCR CDR3. TCRdb ran MiXCR on the multiplex PCR reads and lists one entry per CDR3 protein. The table has about 360,000 distinct CDR3 sequences, roughly 14% seen once. The sequenced sample was blood. All receptors derive from a man aged 25-40 years with Graves' hyperthyroidism that later progressed to Graves' ophthalmopathy.

This clonotype was recorded at least ten times. The genes are TRBV2 and TRBJ2-7, with 10 bases lining up with TRBD1. The CDR3 runs 13 residues. V lost 7 bases to trimming and J lost 3 bases; unmatched junction nucleotides: 3. Germline CDR1 SNHLY, CDR2 FYNNEI. This chain's CDR3 is CASKGTGDYEQYF. The CDR3 region has the DNA TGTGCCAGCAAAGGGACAGGGGACTACGAGCAGTACTTC.

This clonotype was counted a few times. One end of the junction is discordant with germline, which a read error may explain. The CDR3 nucleotides are TGTGCCTGGAGTACCACAGGGGTAAAGCTGTTGTTT. Its translation is CAWSTTGVKLLF. This chain links TRBV30 with TRBJ2-2; TRBD1 agrees at 7 bases. CDR1 GTSNPN and CDR2 SVGIG come from the germline V gene (reference sequence). The CDR3 sequence is 12 residues long.

The sample holds many counts of this clonotype. The J gene is TRBJ2-7, the V gene TRBV6-1; D not certain. The CDR3 runs to 14 residues. Germline-derived CDR1 and CDR2 are MNHNS and SASEGT. The V end was cut by 6 bases, the J end by 3 bases, with 15 bases between. The CDR3 region is CASSPAPVHYEQYF. CDR3 nucleotides: TGTGCCAGCAGCCCTGCCCCGGTGCACTACGAGCAGTACTTC.

The rearrangement uses TRBV20-1 and TRBJ2-3; 8 nucleotides agree with TRBD1. CDR3 length: 14 residues. The germline V gene has CDR1 DFQATT and CDR2 SNEGSKA (reference sequence). V trimming: 5 bases; J trimming: 2 bases; junction bases outside the gene matches: 6. The CDR3 protein is CSAPPGQATDTQYF. The CDR3 DNA is TGCAGTGCTCCTCCGGGACAGGCCACAGATACGCAGTATTTT.

This clonotype was seen a handful of times. The chain has TRBV7-9 and TRBJ2-7; TRBD1 aligns across 9 bases. Germline loops: CDR1 SEHNR, CDR2 FQNEAQ (reference sequence). Trimming took 5 bases from V and 4 from J; bases not matched to a gene: 9. The CDR3 covers 15 residues. CDR3 region: CASSPDRQGVYEQYF. The CDR3 DNA is TGTGCCAGCAGCCCCGACAGACAGGGGGTATACGAGCAGTACTTC.

The chain combines TRBV20-1 with TRBJ2-7; D is perhaps TRBD1 (6 bases). The CDR3 length is 13 residues. CDR1 and CDR2 (germline): DFQATT, SNEGSKA (reference sequence). Trimming stripped 6 bases from V and 4 bases from J, with 16 bases between. CDR3 in amino acids: CSAPRQGNYEQYF. The CDR3 DNA sequence: TGCAGTGCCCCCCGGCAGGGGAATTACGAGCAGTACTTC.

In its sample, this clonotype was seen many times. The rearrangement uses TRBV20-1 and TRBJ2-7; 7 bases map to TRBD1. The CDR3 is 13 amino acids. Germline lookup yields CDR1 DFQATT and CDR2 SNEGSKA (reference sequence). Unmatched junction bases numbered 8, after V lost 6 bases and J lost 3 bases. This CDR3 is CSARDRVIYEQYF. For the CDR3, the DNA is TGCAGTGCCCGTGACAGGGTAATCTACGAGCAGTACTTC.

This clonotype was counted many times. The CDR3 here is CASGTGGFSQPQHF. For the CDR3, the DNA is TGTGCCAGCGGGACAGGGGGCTTTAGTCAGCCCCAGCATTTT. The rearrangement uses TRBV2 and TRBJ1-5, with 12 bases identical to TRBD1. Germline lookup yields CDR1 SNHLY and CDR2 FYNNEI. This CDR3 has 14 residues. V gave up 8 bases and J gave up 6 bases; unmatched junction bases: 5.

This clonotype appeared many times. Here the CDR3 reads CASSSPGRNQPQHF. In DNA, the CDR3 is TGTGCCAGCAGTTCTCCGGGGCGGAATCAGCCCCAGCATTTT. The chain combines TRBV27 with TRBJ1-5; TRBD1 is a possible D gene (5 bases). The CDR3 covers 14 residues. Deletions cut 4 bases from V and 4 bases from J, with 11 bases between. CDR1 MNHEY and CDR2 SMNVEV come from the germline V gene (reference sequence).

This clonotype showed up many times. The chain combines TRBV9 with TRBJ2-7; D is uncertain. The germline V gene encodes CDR1 SGDLS and CDR2 YYNGEE. Between the trimmed V and J ends, which lost 4 bases and 0 bases, there was a span of 14 bases. The CDR3 spans 15 residues. CDR3 protein: CASSSGVSSSYEQYF. In DNA form, the CDR3 reads TGTGCCAGCAGCTCCGGAGTCAGTAGCTCCTACGAGCAGTACTTC.

Only a few counts were recorded for this clonotype. This chain links TRBV10-3 with TRBJ2-4, with 13 bases lining up with TRBD2. This CDR3 is 15 amino acids long. After removal of 6 bases from V and 5 bases from J, the junction contained 4 bases not matched to a gene. CDR1 ENHRY and CDR2 SYGVKD come from the germline V gene. The CDR3 nucleotides read TGTGCCATCAGCCGGACTAGCGGGGGAGAAAACATTCAGTACTTC. Translated, it gives CAISRTSGGENIQYF.

Ten or more counts support this clonotype. This chain uses TRBV28 with TRBJ2-1; 12 nucleotides agree with TRBD2. Per germline, CDR1 MDHEN and CDR2 SYDVKM. Losses at the gene ends were 3 bases for V and 7 bases for J; bases not matched to a gene: 4. The CDR3 is made up of 15 amino acids. CDR3 amino acids: CASSFLAGGQNEQFF. The CDR3 region has the DNA TGTGCCAGCAGTTTTCTAGCGGGGGGGCAGAATGAGCAGTTCTTC.

The count of this clonotype is one. The chain employs TRBV5-1 and TRBJ2-7; perhaps TRBD2 as D (6 bases). The V end was cut by 3 bases, the J end by 0 bases, with 13 bases between. CDR1 is SGHRS, CDR2 YFSETQ, per germline. This CDR3 region has 15 residues. The CDR3 region has the DNA TGCGCCAGCAGCTCGAATCAGGGACTCTCCTACGAGCAGTACTTC. Its protein product is CASSSNQGLSYEQYF.

This clonotype was counted many times. The chain uses TRBV7-8 and TRBJ1-6, with a tentative D call TRBD1 (5 bases). Trimming shortened V by 0 bases and J by 7 bases, and 16 bases separated the two germline ends. This CDR3 spans 17 amino acids. CDR1 is SGHVS and CDR2 is FQNEAQ in the germline V gene. This chain's CDR3 is CASSLAPQGGVNSPLHF. The CDR3 DNA reads TGTGCCAGCAGCTTAGCGCCCCAGGGAGGGGTGAATTCACCCCTCCACTTT.

At least ten counts were recorded for this clonotype. The chain joins TRBV7-8 to TRBJ2-5, with 7 bases matching TRBD1. Germline CDR1 SGHVS, CDR2 FQNEAQ. The J segment lost 5 bases and the V segment lost 1 base, leaving 4 bases of the junction unmatched. The CDR3 runs to 14 residues. This CDR3 is CASSLGGGHETQYF. The CDR3 coding sequence is TGTGCCAGCAGCTTAGGAGGGGGCCATGAGACCCAGTACTTC.

In this sample, this clonotype turned up a few times. A clone one base away is much larger, so this may be a read error. CDR3 in amino acids: CASPSRRGGWAEAFF. The CDR3 DNA reads TGTGCCAGCCCCAGCCGGAGGGGGGGATGGGCTGAAGCTTTCTTT. This chain links TRBV28 with TRBJ1-1, with D tentatively TRBD1 (6 bases). V lost 8 bases, J lost 6 bases, and 22 bases lay in between. CDR3 size: 15 residues. Germline-derived CDR1 and CDR2 are MDHEN and SYDVKM.

In its sample, this clonotype was seen many times. The CDR3 nucleotides read TGTGCCAGCAGTGGTCCGGCAGGCTCTGGGGCCAACGTCCTGACTTTC. This sequence encodes CASSGPAGSGANVLTF. V usage is TRBV28 and J usage is TRBJ2-6, with no clear D. Germline loops: CDR1 MDHEN, CDR2 SYDVKM. V dropped 5 bases and J dropped 0 bases, with 11 bases sitting between them. This CDR3 comprises 16 residues.

On this clonotype itself: This may arise from a read error, as a much more abundant clone is one base away. In this CDR3 the conserved last residue, phenylalanine or tryptophan, is missing, so a read error is likely. The V gene is TRBV2, the J gene TRBJ2-5; 12 bases are a match to TRBD2. CDR1 is SNHLY and CDR2 is FYNNEI in the germline V gene. Trimming at V came to 5 bases and at J to 5 bases, leaving 3 bases not matched to a gene. The CDR3 runs 14 residues. The CDR3 is CASSPGTSGETQYI. CDR3 DNA: TGTGCCAGCAGTCCCGGGACTAGCGGGGAGACCCAGTACATC.

This clonotype showed up just a few times. The chain couples TRBV5-1 to TRBJ2-3; 9 positions agree with TRBD1. Germline trimming cut 3 bases from V and 2 bases from J; bases unmatched to any gene: 10. This CDR3 comprises 17 residues. Germline V gene lookup returns CDR1 SGHRS and CDR2 YFSETQ. CDR3 in DNA: TGCGCCAGCAGCTGGAGAACCGGGACAGGGACCACAGATACGCAGTATTTT. Amino acid sequence: CASSWRTGTGTTDTQYF.

This clonotype was seen repeatedly, ten times or more. The chain is built from TRBV2 and TRBJ2-3; TRBD1 matches at 10 bases. CDR1 and CDR2 (germline): SNHLY, FYNNEI. There are 14 residues in the CDR3. V shed 6 bases and J 4 bases; nucleotides not matched to a gene: 4. This CDR3 reads CASRTGGRADTQYF. CDR3 nucleotides: TGTGCCAGCAGGACAGGGGGCAGAGCAGATACGCAGTATTTT.

This clonotype was observed at least ten times. The chain uses TRBV28 and TRBJ2-7; possible D gene TRBD1, 8 bases. With 6 bases removed from V and 6 bases from J, the gap between germline ends came to 15 bases. CDR1 MDHEN and CDR2 SYDVKM come from the germline V gene. The CDR3 sequence is 13 residues long. As DNA, the CDR3 is TGTGCCAGCAGCCACAGGGGGGGTTCCGAGCAGTACTTC. It specifies CASSHRGGSEQYF.

The chain carries TRBV7-3 and TRBJ1-1; 7 bases line up with TRBD1. V gave up 4 bases and J gave up 7 bases; unmatched junction bases: 12. Per the germline V gene, CDR1 is SGHTA and CDR2 is FQGTGA. The CDR3 runs to 15 residues. In nucleotides, the CDR3 is TGTGCCAGCAGCTCAGCTCATGGAGGGGGCAGTGAAGCTTTCTTT. Protein product: CASSSAHGGGSEAFF.

The chain uses TRBV5-1 and TRBJ2-5; TRBD1 is a possible D gene (6 bases). There are 15 residues in the CDR3. The ends were cut back, 4 bases at V and 3 bases at J, with 16 bases in the middle. The germline CDR1 and CDR2 sequences are SGHRS and YFSETQ. As DNA, the CDR3 is TGCGCCAGCAGCGTGGCGTCGCGGACAGAAGAGACCCAGTACTTC. Translation gives CASSVASRTEETQYF. The full variable domain, its missing parts supplied by reference TRBV5-1 and TRBJ2-5, is KAGVTQTPRYLIKTRGQQVTLSCSPISGHRSVSWYQQTPGQGLQFLFEYFSETQRNKGNFPGRFSGRQFSNSRSEMNVSTLELGDSALYLCASSVASRTEETQYFGPGTRLLVL.

This clonotype was seen ten or more times. The gene calls are TRBV11-3 and TRBJ2-3; tentatively, D is TRBD1 (5 bases). This CDR3 comprises 11 residues. The germline gives CDR1 SGHNT, CDR2 YENEEA. Deletions cut 5 bases from V and 6 bases from J, with 6 bases between. The CDR3 DNA reads as TGTGCCAGCAGCCACAGGGATACGCAGTATTTT. Its translation is CASSHRDTQYF.

This chain links TRBV11-3 with TRBJ2-3, with 8 bases matching TRBD2. Germline V lookup: CDR1 SGHNT, CDR2 YENEEA. The CDR3 runs 16 residues. J lost 0 bases, V lost 0 bases, and 2 bases had no gene match. For the CDR3, the DNA is TGTGCCAGCAGCTTAGAACTAGCGGCGAGCACAGATACGCAGTATTTT. As protein: CASSLELAASTDTQYF.

Concerning this clonotype itself: This may stem from a read error, because a much larger clone lies one nucleotide away. The chain uses TRBV15 and TRBJ1-2; D call uncertain. CDR1 is LNHNV, CDR2 YYDKDF, per germline (reference sequence). The CDR3 sequence is 15 residues long. DNA for the CDR3: TGTGCCACCAGCAGAGATTACGGAGCTAACTGTGGCTACACCTTC. Amino acid sequence: CATSRDYGANCGYTF.